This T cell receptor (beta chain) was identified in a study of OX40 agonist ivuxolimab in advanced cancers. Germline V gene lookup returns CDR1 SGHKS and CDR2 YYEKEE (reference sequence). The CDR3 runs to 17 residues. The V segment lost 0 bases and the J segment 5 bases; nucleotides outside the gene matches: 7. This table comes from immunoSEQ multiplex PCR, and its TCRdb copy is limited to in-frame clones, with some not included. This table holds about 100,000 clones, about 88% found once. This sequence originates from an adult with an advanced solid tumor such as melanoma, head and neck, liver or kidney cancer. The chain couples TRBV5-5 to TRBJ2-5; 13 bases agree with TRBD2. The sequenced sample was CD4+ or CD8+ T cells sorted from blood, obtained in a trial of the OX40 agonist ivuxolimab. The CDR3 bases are TGTGCCAGCAGCTTGGCAACTAGCGGGGGGGCTGGTGAGACCCAGTACTTC. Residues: CASSLATSGGAGETQYF.